The 7 T cell receptor beta chains below were found in one sample sequenced in a study of regulatory T cells in long-lasting Graves disease. Assembly of TCR beta libraries relied on iRepertoire HTBI primers together with Arm-PCR of CDR3 regions. TCRdb reanalysed the multiplex PCR reads using MiXCR and keeps one entry per CDR3 protein. The table shows roughly 300,000 distinct CDR3 sequences, with roughly a fifth occurring only once. This sample's time point: persistent/refractory GD, antithyroid drugs over 5 years with positive TRAb. Construction of the TCR library relied on RNA isolated from PBMCs. Sequenced material: peripheral blood mononuclear cells (PBMCs), taken when the disease was refractory, from a patient treated with antithyroid drugs. These receptors were obtained from a female donor with Graves disease.

Ten or more counts support this clonotype. This rearrangement joins TRBV10-1 to TRBJ2-5; no firm D call. The CDR3 has 16 residues. Per the germline V gene, CDR1 is WNHNN and CDR2 is SYGVQD (reference sequence). Trimming removed 8 bases at V and 1 base at J, with 20 bases between. CDR3 region: CASESRFGRLQETQYF. The CDR3 nucleotides read TGCGCCAGCGAAAGTCGGTTCGGACGCCTCCAAGAGACCCAGTACTTC.

V and J are TRBV20-1 and TRBJ2-2, with 9 bases identical to TRBD2. Trimming took 5 bases from V and 2 from J; bases not matched to a gene: 6. CDR1 is DFQATT and CDR2 is SNEGSKA in the germline V gene (reference sequence). This CDR3 is 15 amino acids long. The CDR3 here is CSASGLATNTGELFF. The CDR3 DNA sequence: TGCAGTGCTTCCGGACTAGCGACAAACACCGGGGAGCTGTTTTTT.

The V gene is TRBV29-1, the J gene TRBJ2-2; 16 nucleotides align to TRBD2. CDR1 is SQVTM and CDR2 is ANQGSEA in the germline V gene. V lost 5 bases to trimming and J lost 4 bases; unmatched junction nucleotides: 7. The CDR3 spans 17 residues. CDR3 in DNA: TGCAGCGTTTCGGGACTAGCGGGAGGGCCTGGCACCGGGGAGCTGTTTTTT. It yields the protein CSVSGLAGGPGTGELFF.

Many counts were recorded for this clonotype. The V and J genes are TRBV20-1 and TRBJ2-7; D ambiguous. CDR3 length equals 13 residues. Germline CDR1 and CDR2: DFQATT and SNEGSKA (reference sequence). V was trimmed by 3 bases and J by 0 bases, leaving 9 bases between them. This CDR3 reads CSASSRYSYEQYF. CDR3 DNA sequence: TGCAGTGCTAGTTCCCGATACTCCTACGAGCAGTACTTC.

This chain uses TRBV27 with TRBJ2-7, with D perhaps TRBD1 (6 bases). Germline CDR1 reads MNHEY; CDR2 reads SMNVEV (reference sequence). The CDR3 extends over 16 amino acids. V dropped 1 base and J dropped 6 bases, with 19 bases sitting between them. The CDR3 here is CASSLYPRGGRREQYF. CDR3 sequence (DNA): TGTGCCAGCAGTTTATACCCCAGGGGTGGCAGACGCGAGCAGTACTTC.

Many counts were recorded for this clonotype. The chain carries TRBV24-1 and TRBJ2-5; TRBD2 might be the D (5 bases). The V gene's germline CDR1 is KGHDR and CDR2 SFDVKD. The V end was cut by 4 bases, the J end by 5 bases, with 13 bases between. CDR3 length: 14 residues. The CDR3 DNA sequence: TGTGCCACCAGTGACCGCAGACTACCGGAGACCCAGTACTTC. It yields the protein CATSDRRLPETQYF.

This clonotype occurred a few times. This chain joins TRBV28 and TRBJ1-1; D may be TRBD1 (6 bases). Germline CDR1 and CDR2: MDHEN and SYDVKM. With 6 bases removed from V and 0 bases from J, the gap between germline ends came to 11 bases. The CDR3 extends over 14 amino acids. The CDR3 loop is CASSQGLVNTEAFF. Here the CDR3 DNA reads TGTGCCAGCAGCCAGGGGCTAGTGAACACTGAAGCTTTCTTT.